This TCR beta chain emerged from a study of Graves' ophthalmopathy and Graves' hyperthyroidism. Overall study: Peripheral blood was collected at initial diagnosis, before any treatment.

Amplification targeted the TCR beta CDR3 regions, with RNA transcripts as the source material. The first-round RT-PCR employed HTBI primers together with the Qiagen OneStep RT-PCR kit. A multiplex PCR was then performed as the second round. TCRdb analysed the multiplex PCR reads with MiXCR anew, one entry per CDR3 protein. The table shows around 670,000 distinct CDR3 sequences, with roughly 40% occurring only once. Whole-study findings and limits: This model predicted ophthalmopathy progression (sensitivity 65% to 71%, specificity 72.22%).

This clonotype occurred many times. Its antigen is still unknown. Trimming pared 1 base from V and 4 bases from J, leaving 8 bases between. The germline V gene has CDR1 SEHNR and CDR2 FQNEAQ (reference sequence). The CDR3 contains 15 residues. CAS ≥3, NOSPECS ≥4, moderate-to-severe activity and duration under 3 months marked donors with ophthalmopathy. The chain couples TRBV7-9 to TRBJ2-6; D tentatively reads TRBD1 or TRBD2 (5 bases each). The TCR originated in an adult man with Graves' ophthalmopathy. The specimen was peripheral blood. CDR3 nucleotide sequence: TGTGCCAGCAGCTTAGACGGGGCCGGGGCCAACGTCCTGACTTTC. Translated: CASSLDGAGANVLTF.